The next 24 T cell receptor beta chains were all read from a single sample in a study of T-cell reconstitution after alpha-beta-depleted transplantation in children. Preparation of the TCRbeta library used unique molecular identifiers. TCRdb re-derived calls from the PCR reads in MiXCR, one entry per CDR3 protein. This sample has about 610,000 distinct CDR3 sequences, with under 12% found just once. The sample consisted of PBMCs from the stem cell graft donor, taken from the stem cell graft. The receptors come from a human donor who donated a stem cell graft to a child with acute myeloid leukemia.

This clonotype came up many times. CDR3 in DNA: TGTGCCATCAGAGGGGACGCCTACGAGCAGTACTTC. Translated, it gives CAIRGDAYEQYF. V is TRBV10-3 and J is TRBJ2-7; perhaps D is TRBD1 or TRBD2 (5 bases each). The germline V gene encodes CDR1 ENHRY and CDR2 SYGVKD. Trimming shortened V by 6 bases and J by 2 bases, and 8 bases separated the two germline ends. The CDR3 length is 12 residues.

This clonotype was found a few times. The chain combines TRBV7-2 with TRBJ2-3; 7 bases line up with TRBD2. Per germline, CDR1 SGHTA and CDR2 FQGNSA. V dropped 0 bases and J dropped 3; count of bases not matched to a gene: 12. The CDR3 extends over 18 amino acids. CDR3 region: CASSLARPGGVRTDTQYF. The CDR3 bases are TGTGCCAGCAGCTTAGCGAGGCCGGGAGGAGTAAGAACAGATACGCAGTATTTT.

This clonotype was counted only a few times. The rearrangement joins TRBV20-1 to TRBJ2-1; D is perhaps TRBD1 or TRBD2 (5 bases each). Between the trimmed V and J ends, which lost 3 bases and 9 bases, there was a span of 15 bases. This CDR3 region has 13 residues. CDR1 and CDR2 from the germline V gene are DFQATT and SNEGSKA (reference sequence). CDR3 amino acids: CSARGPTSGEQFF. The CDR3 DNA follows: TGCAGTGCTAGGGGACCTACAAGCGGTGAGCAGTTCTTC.

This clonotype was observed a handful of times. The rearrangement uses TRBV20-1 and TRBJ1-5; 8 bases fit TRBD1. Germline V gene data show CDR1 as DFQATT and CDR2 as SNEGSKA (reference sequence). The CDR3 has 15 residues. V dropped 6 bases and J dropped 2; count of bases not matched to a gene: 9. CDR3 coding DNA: TGCAGTGCGACTCCCCTGACAGGGGGCAATCAGCCCCAGCATTTT. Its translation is CSATPLTGGNQPQHF.

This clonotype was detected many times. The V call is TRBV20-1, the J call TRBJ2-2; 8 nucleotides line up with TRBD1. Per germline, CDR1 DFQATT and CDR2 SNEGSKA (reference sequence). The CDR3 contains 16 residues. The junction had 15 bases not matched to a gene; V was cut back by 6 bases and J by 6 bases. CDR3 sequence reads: CSANQAGGYSAGELFF. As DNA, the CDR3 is TGCAGTGCCAACCAGGCAGGGGGCTATTCGGCCGGGGAGCTGTTTTTT.

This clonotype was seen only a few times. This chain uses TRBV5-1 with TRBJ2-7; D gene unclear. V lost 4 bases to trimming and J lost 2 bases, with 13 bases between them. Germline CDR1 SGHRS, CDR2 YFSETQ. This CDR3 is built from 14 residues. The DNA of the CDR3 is TGCGCCAGCAGCGGGATGAGTGGGGCCTACGAGCAGTACTTC. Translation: CASSGMSGAYEQYF.

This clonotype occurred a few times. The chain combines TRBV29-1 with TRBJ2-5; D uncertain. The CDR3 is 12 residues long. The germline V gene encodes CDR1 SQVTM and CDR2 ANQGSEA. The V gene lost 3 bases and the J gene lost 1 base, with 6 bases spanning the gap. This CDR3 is CSVDIGQETQYF. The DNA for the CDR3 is TGCAGCGTTGATATAGGCCAAGAGACCCAGTACTTC.

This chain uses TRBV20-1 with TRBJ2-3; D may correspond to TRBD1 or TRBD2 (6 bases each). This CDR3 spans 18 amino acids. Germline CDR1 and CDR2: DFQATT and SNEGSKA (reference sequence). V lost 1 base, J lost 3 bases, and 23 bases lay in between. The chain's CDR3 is CSARVGGAGRSRTDTQYF. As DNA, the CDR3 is TGCAGTGCTAGAGTAGGGGGAGCTGGGAGGTCGAGGACAGATACGCAGTATTTT.

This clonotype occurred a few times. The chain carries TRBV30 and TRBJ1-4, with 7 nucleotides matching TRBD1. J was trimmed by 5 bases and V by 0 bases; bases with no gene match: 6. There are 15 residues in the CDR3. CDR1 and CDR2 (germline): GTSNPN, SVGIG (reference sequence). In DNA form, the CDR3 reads TGTGCCTGGAGTGTTGGGCGACAGGGCAATGAAAAACTGTTTTTT. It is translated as CAWSVGRQGNEKLFF.

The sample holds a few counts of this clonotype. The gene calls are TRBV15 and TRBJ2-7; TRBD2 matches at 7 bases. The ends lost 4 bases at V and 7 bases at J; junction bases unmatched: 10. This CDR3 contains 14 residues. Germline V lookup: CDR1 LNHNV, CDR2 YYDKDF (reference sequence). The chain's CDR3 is CATSTKGRAGEQYF. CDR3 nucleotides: TGTGCCACCAGCACTAAAGGGAGGGCGGGGGAGCAGTACTTC. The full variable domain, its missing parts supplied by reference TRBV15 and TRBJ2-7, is DAMVIQNPRYQVTQFGKPVTLSCSQTLNHNVMYWYQQKSSQAPKLLFHYYDKDFNNEADTPDNFQSRRPNTSFCFLDIRSPGLGDTAMYLCATSTKGRAGEQYFGPGTRLTVT.

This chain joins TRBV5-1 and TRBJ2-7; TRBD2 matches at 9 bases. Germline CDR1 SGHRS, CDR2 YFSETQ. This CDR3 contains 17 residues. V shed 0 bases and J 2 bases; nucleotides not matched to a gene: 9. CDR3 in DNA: TGCGCCAGCAGCTTGGGGGCTAGCGGGGCACCGACCTACGAGCAGTACTTC. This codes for CASSLGASGAPTYEQYF.

The DNA of the CDR3 is TGTGCCAGCAGCCCGAGACTAGCGGAGGTGGAGACCCAGTACTTC. Translated: CASSPRLAEVETQYF. V gene TRBV7-2 combines with J gene TRBJ2-5, with 9 bases fitting TRBD2. Germline CDR1 is SGHTA and CDR2 is FQGNSA. The CDR3 totals 15 residues. V was clipped by 5 bases and J by 5 bases; unmatched bases: 9.

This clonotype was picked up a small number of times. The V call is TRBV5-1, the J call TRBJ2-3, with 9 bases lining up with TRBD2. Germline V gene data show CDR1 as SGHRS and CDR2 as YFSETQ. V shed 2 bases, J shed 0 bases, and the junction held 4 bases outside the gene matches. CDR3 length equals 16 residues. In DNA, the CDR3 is TGCGCCAGCAGCTTTAGGACTAGCGTAAGCACAGATACGCAGTATTTT. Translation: CASSFRTSVSTDTQYF.

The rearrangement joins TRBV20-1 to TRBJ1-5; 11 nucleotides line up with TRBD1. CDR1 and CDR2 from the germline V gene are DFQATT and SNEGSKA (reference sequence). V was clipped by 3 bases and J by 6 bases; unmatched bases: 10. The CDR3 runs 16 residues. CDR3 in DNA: TGCAGTGCTAGCAAAGGGACAGGGGGTACGGGTCAGCCCCAGCATTTT. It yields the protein CSASKGTGGTGQPQHF.

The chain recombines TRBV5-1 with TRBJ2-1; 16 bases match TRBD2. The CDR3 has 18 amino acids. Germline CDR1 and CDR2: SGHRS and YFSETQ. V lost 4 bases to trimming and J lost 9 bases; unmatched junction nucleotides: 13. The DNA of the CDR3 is TGCGCCAGCAGCCTACCGGGACTAGCGGGAGGGCCCTCTAGTGAGCAGTTCTTC. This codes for CASSLPGLAGGPSSEQFF. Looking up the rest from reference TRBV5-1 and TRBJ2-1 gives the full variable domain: KAGVTQTPRYLIKTRGQQVTLSCSPISGHRSVSWYQQTPGQGLQFLFEYFSETQRNKGNFPGRFSGRQFSNSRSEMNVSTLELGDSALYLCASSLPGLAGGPSSEQFFGPGTRLTVL.

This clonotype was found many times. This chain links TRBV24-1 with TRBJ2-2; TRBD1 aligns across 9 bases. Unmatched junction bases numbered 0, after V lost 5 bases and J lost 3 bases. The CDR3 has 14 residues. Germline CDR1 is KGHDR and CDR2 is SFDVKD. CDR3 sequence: CATSGTGDTGELFF. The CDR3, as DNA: TGTGCCACCAGTGGGACAGGGGACACCGGGGAGCTGTTTTTT.

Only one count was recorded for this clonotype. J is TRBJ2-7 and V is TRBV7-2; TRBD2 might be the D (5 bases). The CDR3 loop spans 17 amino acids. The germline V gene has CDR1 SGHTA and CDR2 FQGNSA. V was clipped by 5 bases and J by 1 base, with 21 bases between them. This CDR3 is CASSPRAPGRASYEQYF. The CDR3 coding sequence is TGTGCCAGCAGCCCCCGAGCCCCCGGGCGGGCGTCCTACGAGCAGTACTTC.

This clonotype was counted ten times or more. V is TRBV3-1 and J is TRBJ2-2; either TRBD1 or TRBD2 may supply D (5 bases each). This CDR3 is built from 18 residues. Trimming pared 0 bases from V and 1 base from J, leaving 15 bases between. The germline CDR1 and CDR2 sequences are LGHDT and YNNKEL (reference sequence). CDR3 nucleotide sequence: TGTGCCAGCAGCCAAGATCTTGGCCGGGGCGAGAACACCGGGGAGCTGTTTTTT. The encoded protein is CASSQDLGRGENTGELFF.

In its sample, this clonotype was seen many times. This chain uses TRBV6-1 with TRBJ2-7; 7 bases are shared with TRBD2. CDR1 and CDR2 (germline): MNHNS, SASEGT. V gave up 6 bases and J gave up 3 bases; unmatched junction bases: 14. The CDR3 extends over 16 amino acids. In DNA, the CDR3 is TGTGCCAGCAGGCTCCCCGGGACTATAATAAGCTACGAGCAGTACTTC. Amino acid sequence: CASRLPGTIISYEQYF.

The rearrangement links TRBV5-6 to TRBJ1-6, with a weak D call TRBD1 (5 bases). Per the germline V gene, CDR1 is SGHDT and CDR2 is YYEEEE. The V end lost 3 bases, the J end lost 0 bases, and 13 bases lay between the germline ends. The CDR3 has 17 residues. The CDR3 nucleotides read TGTGCCAGCAGCTCTTATCGACAGAGCTCCTATAATTCACCCCTCCACTTT. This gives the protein CASSSYRQSSYNSPLHF.

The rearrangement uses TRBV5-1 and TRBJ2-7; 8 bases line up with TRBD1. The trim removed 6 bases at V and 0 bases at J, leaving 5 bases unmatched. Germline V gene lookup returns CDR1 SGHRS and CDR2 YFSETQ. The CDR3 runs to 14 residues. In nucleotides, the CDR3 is TGCGCCAGCAACCAACAGGGGGGCTCCTACGAGCAGTACTTC. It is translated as CASNQQGGSYEQYF.

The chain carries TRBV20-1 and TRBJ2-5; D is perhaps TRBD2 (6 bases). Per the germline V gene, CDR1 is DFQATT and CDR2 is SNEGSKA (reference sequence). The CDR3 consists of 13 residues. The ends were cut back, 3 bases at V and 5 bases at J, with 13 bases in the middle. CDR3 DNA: TGCAGTGCTAGGTTGGAGGGTACTGAGACCCAGTACTTC. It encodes CSARLEGTETQYF.

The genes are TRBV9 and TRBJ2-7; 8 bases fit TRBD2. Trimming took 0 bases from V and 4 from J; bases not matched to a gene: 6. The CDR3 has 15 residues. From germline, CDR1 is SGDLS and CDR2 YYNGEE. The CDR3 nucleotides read TGTGCCAGCAGCGTAGAGGCGGGAGGCCTATACGAGCAGTACTTC. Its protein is CASSVEAGGLYEQYF.

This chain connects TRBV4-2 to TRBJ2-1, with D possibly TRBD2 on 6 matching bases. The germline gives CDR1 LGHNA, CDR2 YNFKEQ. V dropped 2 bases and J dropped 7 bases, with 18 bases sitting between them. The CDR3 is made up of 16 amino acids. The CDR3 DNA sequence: TGTGCCAGCAGCCAAAAAAGCGAGACGGGAGCGAATGAGCAGTTCTTC. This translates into CASSQKSETGANEQFF.